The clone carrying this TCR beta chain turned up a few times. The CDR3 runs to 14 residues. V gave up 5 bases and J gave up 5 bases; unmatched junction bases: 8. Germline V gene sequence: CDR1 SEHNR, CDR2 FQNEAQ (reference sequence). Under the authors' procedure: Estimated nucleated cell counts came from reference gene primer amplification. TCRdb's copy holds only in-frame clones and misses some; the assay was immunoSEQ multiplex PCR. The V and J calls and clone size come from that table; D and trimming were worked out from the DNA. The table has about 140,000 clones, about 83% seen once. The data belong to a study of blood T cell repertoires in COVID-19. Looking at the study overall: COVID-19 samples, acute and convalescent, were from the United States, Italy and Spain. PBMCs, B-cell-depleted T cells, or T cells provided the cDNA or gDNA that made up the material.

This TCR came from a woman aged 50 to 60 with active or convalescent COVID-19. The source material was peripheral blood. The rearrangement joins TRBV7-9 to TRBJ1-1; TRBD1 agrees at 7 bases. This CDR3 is CASSPEPGGTEAFF. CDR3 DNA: TGTGCCAGCAGCCCAGAACCAGGGGGGACTGAAGCTTTCTTT.